This T cell receptor (beta chain) was retrieved from a study of identifying expanded T cells in peripheral blood. Study-level findings and limits: Technical replicates showed approximately 1.2 changed clones; about 2 weeks roughly 16; four weeks 19. Clone count variance between approximately 2-week samples rose with total template count.

Healthy donors had no documented immune events, such as infections, while sampled. The CDR3 loop spans 13 amino acids. Germline CDR1 SGHRS, CDR2 YFSETQ. Trimming cost V 3 bases and J 5 bases, with 11 bases left between them. Of note for this clone: Its cognate antigen is unknown.

Using immunoSEQ multiplex PCR, the repertoire was profiled, and TCRdb retains in-frame clones only, with some absent. Seen here are approximately 110,000 clones, 85% to 90% observed once, and the top ten hold about 15%. This chain joins TRBV5-1 and TRBJ2-5; no clear D. The sample taken for sequencing was blood. The receptor's source is a person aged 18-70 years in good health. The CDR3: CASSYSPLETQYF. In DNA, the CDR3 is TGCGCCAGCAGCTATAGCCCCCTGGAGACCCAGTACTTC.